This paragraph covers one T cell receptor beta chain sequence. Its cognate antigen is unknown. V shed 0 bases and J shed 5 bases, with 17 bases lying between them. Per the germline V gene, CDR1 is SGHNT and CDR2 is YYREEE (reference sequence). CDR3 length: 16 residues. These data come from a study of cytomegalovirus exposure and HLA in healthy donors. Whole-study results and caveats: Cytomegalovirus-associated status was assigned to about 170 TCR beta chains. Reports indicated that the classifier achieved high specificity and sensitivity in diagnosing cytomegalovirus status. Rare sequences made up most TCRs, while some public TCRs were found in many donors. A subsequent analysis found that TCR clusters from the first cohort also tended to co-occur in the approximately 120 validation repertoires, with 90% to 95% of cluster scores above 0.

Produced via immunoSEQ multiplex PCR; TCRdb's table is partial and in-frame only. The table records over 250,000 clones, roughly nine tenths of them present only once. The rearrangement uses TRBV5-4 and TRBJ1-1, with D perhaps TRBD1 (6 bases). The specimen was PBMCs. This clonotype was obtained from a woman in her 30s in good health and CMV-seropositive. CDR3 in amino acids: CASSLGGGQGRTEAFF. For the CDR3, the DNA is TGTGCCAGCAGCTTGGGTGGCGGGCAGGGGCGAACTGAAGCTTTCTTT. The variable domain in full, with the rest retrieved from reference TRBV5-4 and TRBJ1-1, is ETGVTQSPTHLIKTRGQQVTLRCSSQSGHNTVSWYQQALGQGPQFIFQYYREEENGRGNFPPRFSGLQFPNYSSELNVNALELDDSALYLCASSLGGGQGRTEAFFGQGTRLTVV.